This T cell receptor (beta chain) was found in a study of CD8+ T cells in alopecia areata. Broader study findings: Lesional scalp, notably in alopecia totalis/universalis, had clonality above that of normal scalp. Besides other cells, scalp samples also yield sequences of resident alphabeta T cells from normal skin. Patients shared TCRs less clearly than mice did, possibly owing to HLA.

With regard to this clone: As yet, its antigen is unknown.

Extraction of RNA preceded its reverse transcription into cDNA, which served as the sequencing template. Measured with immunoSEQ multiplex PCR; TCRdb has only the in-frame clones, and not every one. Among around 120,000 clones listed, roughly 66% were seen once. Losses at the gene ends were 6 bases for V and 7 bases for J; bases not matched to a gene: 8. CDR3 length: 13 residues. Germline CDR1 SNHLY, CDR2 FYNNEI. The V and J genes are TRBV2 and TRBJ1-2; 7 nucleotides line up with TRBD1. The sample was CD4+ T cells sorted from blood. The sequence was obtained from a human donor in good health. The CDR3 coding sequence is TGTGCCAGCAGCCGTCAGGGGGGGCTTGGCTACACCTTC. Translation: CASSRQGGLGYTF.